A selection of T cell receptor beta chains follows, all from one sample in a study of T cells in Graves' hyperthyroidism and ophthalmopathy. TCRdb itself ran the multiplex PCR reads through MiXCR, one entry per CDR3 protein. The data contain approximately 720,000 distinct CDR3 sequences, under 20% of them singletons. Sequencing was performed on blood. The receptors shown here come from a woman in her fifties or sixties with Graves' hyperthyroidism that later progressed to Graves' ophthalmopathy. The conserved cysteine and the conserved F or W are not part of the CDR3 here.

ASSWPGANTEAF	12	TRBV5-6	TRBJ1-1
ASSPAPHYEQY	11	TRBV7-3	TRBJ2-7
ASSQTPSNEQF	11	TRBV3-1	TRBJ2-1
SARDGTGGSPLH	12	TRBV20-1	TRBJ1-6
ASSSGTALNTEAF	13	TRBV27	TRBJ1-1
ASSLSGGGQDTQY	13	TRBV5-1	TRBJ2-3
ASRNPGQGLGEQF	13	TRBV6-1	TRBJ2-1
ATSGVFGTDTQY	12	TRBV24-1	TRBJ2-3
ASRKGSSSQETQY	13	TRBV7-9	TRBJ2-5
ASSRLAGTNTGELF	14	TRBV11-1	TRBJ2-2
ASSLGGTARDTIY	13	TRBV5-1	TRBJ1-3
ASSPSGGAPDTQY	13	TRBV6-1	TRBJ2-3
SGLEGNRYNT	10	TRBV29-1	TRBJ1-2
AWSWGTVNTEAF	12	TRBV30	TRBJ1-1
ASCLGSFYNEQF	12	TRBV12-3/TRBV12-4	TRBJ2-1
ASNNLPPGRGSPLH	14	TRBV6-2/TRBV6-3	TRBJ1-6
ASSQEEWAGQPQH	13	TRBV4-2	TRBJ1-5
ASSRLGGQPQH	11	TRBV12-3/TRBV12-4	TRBJ1-5
ASSPGTGVGGYT	12	TRBV9	TRBJ1-2
ASSLQTGGIEKLF	13	TRBV14	TRBJ1-4
ASSSEGLVRETQH	13	TRBV6-2/TRBV6-3	TRBJ2-5
ASSSFVASKGNSPLH	15	TRBV27	TRBJ1-6
SAGRGEMNTEAF	12	TRBV29-1	TRBJ1-1
ASSYTDSSSGNTIY	14	TRBV7-2	TRBJ1-3
ASSLGVPGRSGNTIY	15	TRBV5-1	TRBJ1-3
ASLQDWASPLH	11	TRBV2	TRBJ1-6
ASSTQGTEAF	10	TRBV12-3/TRBV12-4	TRBJ1-1
ASSLAGMNEQF	11	TRBV11-1	TRBJ2-1
ASSQDRAGTDTQY	13	TRBV3-1	TRBJ2-3
ASSQEDGNYGYT	12	TRBV4-1	TRBJ1-2
MAGIPSTDTQY	11	TRBV20-1	TRBJ2-3
ASSLQHVPSV	10	TRBV11-2	TRBJ1-1
AISRRYSIGNTIY	13	TRBV10-3	TRBJ1-3
SVEAPHVQETQY	12	TRBV29-1	TRBJ2-5
ASSLSPYSPLH	11	TRBV27	TRBJ1-6
ASSQDPGGGEETQY	14	TRBV4-2	TRBJ2-5
AWMIAMSAVQY	11	TRBV30	TRBJ2-7
ASSQSGTSQETQY	13	TRBV27	TRBJ2-5
ASSPTIGVTEAF	12	TRBV6-1	TRBJ1-1
SARDRDRVFYGYT	13	TRBV20-1	TRBJ1-2
ASSDPAGGAGEQY	13	TRBV2	TRBJ2-7
SARDPRVSGNTIY	13	TRBV20-1	TRBJ1-3
ANSDGSYEQY	10	TRBV2	TRBJ2-7